This passage covers 20 T cell receptor beta chains from one sample sequenced in a study of T cell repertoires in cytomegalovirus infection. No antigen is known for these receptors. A single record per CDR3 protein comes from TCRdb applying MiXCR to the reads. The top ten clones hold about 17% of a sample with some 480,000 distinct CDR3 sequences, roughly 34% of them seen once. The sequenced sample was cultured PBMCs, obtained from culture after CMV antigen stimulation. All receptors come from a human donor in good health (CMV status not recorded). Some clones in this sample may be carry-over from other donors' samples.

The CDR3 DNA follows: TGTGCCAGCAGCCCGGACAGGGCTATTGAAGCTTTCTTT. The encoded protein is CASSPDRAIEAFF. The rearrangement uses TRBV7-2 and TRBJ1-1; 8 positions agree with TRBD1. CDR3 size: 13 residues. V trimming: 5 bases; J trimming: 7 bases; junction bases outside the gene matches: 6. Germline V gene data show CDR1 as SGHTA and CDR2 as FQGNSA.

The chain couples TRBV12-5 to TRBJ2-1, with D perhaps TRBD2 (5 bases). From germline, CDR1 is LGHNT and CDR2 FRNRAP. Trimming removed 1 base at V and 9 bases at J, with 10 bases between. The CDR3 is made up of 13 amino acids. CDR3 sequence (DNA): TGTGCTAGTGGTTTGGCCCTGACTACTGAGCAGTTCTTC. Encoded protein: CASGLALTTEQFF.

The chain employs TRBV20-1 and TRBJ2-5, with 10 bases identical to TRBD1. The length of the CDR3 is 16 residues. J was trimmed by 5 bases and V by 5 bases; bases with no gene match: 14. The germline gives CDR1 DFQATT, CDR2 SNEGSKA (reference sequence). The CDR3 sequence is CSAAKPGQGFSETQYF. CDR3 sequence (DNA): TGCAGTGCTGCAAAACCGGGACAGGGGTTTTCGGAGACCCAGTACTTC.

This clonotype has just a few counts. The CDR3, as DNA: TGTGCCAGCAGCCATGGACAGTCCAACACTGAAGCTTTCTTT. Translating it yields CASSHGQSNTEAFF. The chain has TRBV11-1 and TRBJ1-1; D is possibly TRBD1 (6 bases). Germline CDR1 and CDR2: SGHAT and FQDESV (reference sequence). Trimming left V 5 bases short and J 2 bases short, with 12 bases between. CDR3 length equals 14 residues.

This clonotype was observed at least ten times. The chain uses TRBV18 and TRBJ1-5; the D gene is possibly TRBD1 (5 bases). Trimming left V 2 bases short and J 3 bases short, with 20 bases between. This CDR3 is 18 amino acids long. In germline, CDR1 is KGHSH, CDR2 LQKENI. CDR3 protein: CASSPFPLSAGFNQPQHF. Here the CDR3 DNA reads TGTGCCAGCTCACCATTCCCATTGAGCGCAGGGTTCAATCAGCCCCAGCATTTT.

The V and J genes are TRBV6-1 and TRBJ1-2; D not resolved. The CDR3 has 12 amino acids. V dropped 7 bases and J dropped 4 bases, with 10 bases sitting between them. Germline V gene sequence: CDR1 MNHNS, CDR2 SASEGT. This CDR3 reads CASTPVVYGYTF. The CDR3 region has the DNA TGTGCCAGCACCCCGGTGGTCTATGGCTACACCTTC.

The table lists this clonotype with many counts. The chain has TRBV12-3 or TRBV12-4 and TRBJ2-1; D not resolved. The length of the CDR3 is 11 residues. V dropped 6 bases and J dropped 6 bases, with 6 bases sitting between them. CDR3 in amino acids: CASSLSNEQFF. The CDR3 DNA sequence: TGTGCCAGCAGCTTAAGCAATGAGCAGTTCTTC.

The chain links TRBV12-3 or TRBV12-4 to TRBJ2-7; 10 bases match TRBD2. This CDR3 contains 14 residues. Trimming cost V 6 bases and J 2 bases; bases outside gene matches: 4. The CDR3 loop is CASSTSGNTYEQYF. The CDR3 coding sequence is TGTGCCAGCAGCACTAGCGGGAACACCTACGAGCAGTACTTC.

The V gene is TRBV5-1, the J gene TRBJ2-3; 15 positions agree with TRBD2. The length of the CDR3 is 16 residues. CDR1 SGHRS and CDR2 YFSETQ come from the germline V gene. Trimming cost V 3 bases and J 4 bases; bases outside gene matches: 3. CDR3 residues: CASSSGLAGGSDTQYF. CDR3 nucleotides: TGCGCCAGCAGCTCCGGACTAGCGGGAGGGTCAGATACGCAGTATTTT.

Only a few counts were recorded for this clonotype. The chain has TRBV12-3 or TRBV12-4 and TRBJ2-7; 7 bases align to TRBD1. The CDR3 consists of 12 residues. Trimming at V came to 5 bases and at J to 6 bases, leaving 4 bases not matched to a gene. The CDR3 sequence: CASSTDRSEQYF. The CDR3 DNA is TGTGCCAGCAGTACGGACAGGAGCGAGCAGTACTTC.

This clonotype has a handful of counts. This sequence joins TRBV6-5 and TRBJ1-1; TRBD1 is a possible D gene (5 bases). The CDR3 length is 16 residues. Germline loops: CDR1 MNHEY, CDR2 SVGAGI. The germline V and J ends were trimmed by 2 bases and 1 base, with 14 bases remaining between them. The CDR3 DNA reads TGTGCCAGCAGTTACCACCCCGACAGACCGAACACTGAAGCTTTCTTT. Amino acid sequence: CASSYHPDRPNTEAFF.

This CDR3 is CASSYSIATEAFF. The CDR3 DNA is TGTGCCAGCAGTTACTCGATCGCCACTGAAGCTTTCTTT. This chain links TRBV6-2 or TRBV6-3 with TRBJ1-1; D uncertain. This CDR3 spans 13 amino acids. Between the trimmed V and J ends, which lost 0 bases and 4 bases, there was a span of 6 bases. Per germline, CDR1 MNHEY and CDR2 SVGEGT.

The J gene is TRBJ2-5, the V gene TRBV6-1; D is unresolved. V was trimmed by 5 bases and J by 2 bases, leaving 15 bases between them. The CDR3 spans 15 residues. Germline CDR1 and CDR2: MNHNS and SASEGT. The DNA for the CDR3 is TGTGCCAGCAGTTATCATGACTGGAATCAAGAGACCCAGTACTTC. It specifies CASSYHDWNQETQYF.

This clonotype was seen a few times. The V call is TRBV10-3, the J call TRBJ1-2, with D uncertain. Germline CDR1 and CDR2: ENHRY and SYGVKD. The CDR3 has 12 amino acids. Trimming cost V 11 bases and J 1 base, with 11 bases left between them. CDR3 bases: TGTGCCCACACAGCCGATAACTATGGCTACACCTTC. It encodes CAHTADNYGYTF.

The J gene is TRBJ2-3, the V gene TRBV6-5; no firm D call. CDR1 MNHEY and CDR2 SVGAGI come from the germline V gene. V gave up 3 bases and J gave up 7 bases, with 23 bases separating them. The CDR3 is made up of 17 amino acids. The DNA for the CDR3 is TGTGCCAGCAGTTATGGCCGGACCGCTATCTCACCATATACGCAGTATTTT. Translating it yields CASSYGRTAISPYTQYF.

The chain links TRBV15 to TRBJ1-6; TRBD1 is a possible D gene (6 bases). The CDR3 spans 14 residues. Germline lookup yields CDR1 LNHNV and CDR2 YYDKDF (reference sequence). Trimming stripped 0 bases from V and 8 bases from J, with 8 bases between. The CDR3 DNA is TGTGCCACCAGCAGAGAGCAGGGGTATTCACCCCTCCACTTT. Translated, it gives CATSREQGYSPLHF.

The table lists this clonotype with a few counts. This sequence joins TRBV7-9 and TRBJ2-7; 11 bases match TRBD2. CDR1 and CDR2 (germline): SEHNR, FQNEAQ (reference sequence). J was trimmed by 0 bases and V by 3 bases; bases with no gene match: 4. CDR3 length: 16 amino acids. This CDR3 reads CASSLGTSGHSYEQYF. In DNA form, the CDR3 reads TGTGCCAGCAGCTTGGGGACTAGCGGACACTCCTACGAGCAGTACTTC.

The chain joins TRBV4-3 to TRBJ2-4; the match to TRBD2 covers 8 bases. V trimming: 1 base; J trimming: 7 bases; junction bases outside the gene matches: 15. This CDR3 is 18 amino acids long. Per the germline V gene, CDR1 is LGHNA and CDR2 is YSLEER. The CDR3 here is CASSQGTRPGGGSNIQYF. In DNA form, the CDR3 reads TGCGCCAGCAGCCAAGGTACCCGGCCAGGCGGGGGGAGTAACATTCAGTACTTC.

This clonotype was detected only a few times. The chain employs TRBV11-3 and TRBJ2-3, with 7 bases fitting TRBD1. The germline V gene encodes CDR1 SGHNT and CDR2 YENEEA. The CDR3 contains 14 residues. V lost 4 bases to trimming and J lost 5 bases; unmatched junction nucleotides: 6. The CDR3 DNA is TGTGCCAGCAGCTCGCGACAGGGAGTAGATACGCAGTATTTT. Amino acid sequence: CASSSRQGVDTQYF.

This clonotype was seen more than once but under ten times. The chain is built from TRBV7-6 and TRBJ2-2; D is ambiguous. This CDR3 has 14 amino acids. V gave up 1 base and J gave up 5 bases, with 8 bases separating them. The germline V gene encodes CDR1 SGHVS and CDR2 FNYEAQ. In nucleotides, the CDR3 is TGTGCCAGCAGCTTAGTTCTCGCTACCGGGGAGCTGTTTTTT. Protein sequence: CASSLVLATGELFF.